The 29 T cell receptor beta chains listed next were all sequenced from one sample in a study of blood T cell repertoires in COVID-19. Here immunoSEQ multiplex PCR was the method, and the copy in TCRdb shows in-frame clones only, minus some. The data hold about 48,000 clones, with around 86% observed a single time. Source material: peripheral blood. The source of these receptors is a woman aged 80 or over with COVID-19, enrolled during active disease.

The chain has TRBV5-1 and TRBJ1-6; 12 positions agree with TRBD1. The CDR3 extends over 18 amino acids. Germline V gene lookup returns CDR1 SGHRS and CDR2 YFSETQ. J was trimmed by 0 bases and V by 4 bases; bases with no gene match: 5. In nucleotides, the CDR3 is TGCGCCAGCAGCGTCGGGACAGGGGGCCTCTCCTATAATTCACCCCTCCACTTT. This encodes CASSVGTGGLSYNSPLHF.

This chain uses TRBV30 with TRBJ2-1; 8 nucleotides align to TRBD2. The CDR3 has 14 amino acids. Germline CDR1 is GTSNPN and CDR2 is SVGIG (reference sequence). The V gene end was trimmed by 2 bases and the J gene end by 8 bases; junction bases not matched to a gene: 8. The CDR3 nucleotides read TGTGCCTGGAGTCACGGGGGGGCTTGGGATGAGCAGTTCTTC. Translated, it gives CAWSHGGAWDEQFF. Drawing the rest from reference TRBV30 and TRBJ2-1, the complete variable domain is SQTIHQWPATLVQPVGSPLSLECTVEGTSNPNLYWYRQAAGRGLQLLFYSVGIGQISSEVPQNLSASRPQDRQFILSSKKLLLSDSGFYLCAWSHGGAWDEQFFGPGTRLTVL.

The V gene is TRBV7-8, the J gene TRBJ2-1; the match to TRBD2 covers 10 bases. After removal of 0 bases from V and 7 bases from J, the junction contained 9 bases not matched to a gene. The germline V gene encodes CDR1 SGHVS and CDR2 FQNEAQ. This CDR3 is built from 17 residues. The DNA of the CDR3 is TGTGCCAGCAGCTTAGCGTTGGCTAGCGGGAGCGAGAATGAGCAGTTCTTC. As protein: CASSLALASGSENEQFF.

V gene TRBV5-1 combines with J gene TRBJ2-1, with D possibly TRBD1 on 6 matching bases. There are 14 residues in the CDR3. V was trimmed by 5 bases and J by 2 bases, leaving 11 bases between them. CDR1 is SGHRS and CDR2 is YFSETQ in the germline V gene. As DNA, the CDR3 is TGCGCCAGCAGTCTGGGGGCCCCCTACAATGAGCAGTTCTTC. It specifies CASSLGAPYNEQFF.

This clone was detected once. The J gene is TRBJ2-7, the V gene TRBV19, with a tentative D call TRBD2 (6 bases). The CDR3 covers 15 residues. Germline values: CDR1 LNHDA, CDR2 SQIVND (reference sequence). With 3 bases removed from V and 4 bases from J, the gap between germline ends came to 16 bases. The DNA for the CDR3 is TGTGCCAGTAGTATTAGGAGGGCGAGCGTTTACGAGCAGTACTTC. This translates into CASSIRRASVYEQYF.

V gene TRBV30 combines with J gene TRBJ1-2, with TRBD1 matching 9 bases. The CDR3 extends over 14 amino acids. Looked up from germline, CDR1 is GTSNPN and CDR2 is SVGIG (reference sequence). V shed 2 bases and J 10 bases; nucleotides not matched to a gene: 11. The CDR3 sequence is CAWSRGQGRGHYTF. CDR3 sequence (DNA): TGTGCCTGGAGTAGGGGACAGGGAAGAGGGCACTACACCTTC. Full variable domain (missing parts from reference TRBV30 and TRBJ1-2): SQTIHQWPATLVQPVGSPLSLECTVEGTSNPNLYWYRQAAGRGLQLLFYSVGIGQISSEVPQNLSASRPQDRQFILSSKKLLLSDSGFYLCAWSRGQGRGHYTFGSGTRLTVV.

This chain connects TRBV6-2 or TRBV6-3 to TRBJ2-7; 7 bases fit TRBD1. With 6 bases clipped from V and 5 bases from J, the junction kept 13 bases outside the gene matches. Germline CDR1 MNHEY, CDR2 SVGEGT. The CDR3 has 15 amino acids. CDR3 loop: CASRPYYRGADEQYF. CDR3 sequence (DNA): TGTGCCAGCAGGCCTTATTACAGGGGCGCGGACGAGCAGTACTTC.

This chain links TRBV15 with TRBJ1-2; TRBD1 might be the D (6 bases). The CDR3 is made up of 16 amino acids. Trimming shortened V by 1 base and J by 5 bases, and 17 bases separated the two germline ends. Per germline, CDR1 LNHNV and CDR2 YYDKDF (reference sequence). CDR3 amino acids: CATSRGKGEGTYGYTF. As DNA, the CDR3 is TGTGCCACCAGCAGAGGCAAGGGGGAGGGGACGTATGGCTACACCTTC.

The chain couples TRBV14 to TRBJ1-4; D is perhaps TRBD1 (5 bases). Per germline, CDR1 SGHDN and CDR2 FVKESK. The ends were cut back, 3 bases at V and 4 bases at J, with 15 bases in the middle. The CDR3 is 16 amino acids. CDR3: CASSQGTGHHNEKLFF. The CDR3 nucleotides read TGTGCCAGCAGCCAGGGAACAGGCCACCATAATGAAAAACTGTTTTTT.

This sequence joins TRBV15 and TRBJ1-5; 9 bases map to TRBD1. Germline V gives CDR1 LNHNV, CDR2 YYDKDF (reference sequence). Losses at the gene ends were 4 bases for V and 5 bases for J; bases not matched to a gene: 6. The CDR3 is 15 residues long. The CDR3 DNA is TGTGCCACCAGCAAGACGGGACAGGGTTATCAGCCCCAGCATTTT. This sequence encodes CATSKTGQGYQPQHF.

The chain carries TRBV5-1 and TRBJ2-3, with 8 nucleotides matching TRBD1. J lost 5 bases, V lost 2 bases, and 7 bases had no gene match. The CDR3 runs to 15 residues. CDR1 and CDR2 from the germline V gene are SGHRS and YFSETQ. This CDR3 is CASSLTGGSRDTQYF. As DNA, the CDR3 is TGCGCCAGCAGCTTAACAGGGGGATCGAGAGATACGCAGTATTTT.

This clone was detected once. V gene TRBV2 combines with J gene TRBJ2-3, with D unresolved. From germline, CDR1 is SNHLY and CDR2 FYNNEI. There are 15 residues in the CDR3. Trimming removed 4 bases at V and 2 bases at J, with 13 bases between. CDR3 DNA sequence: TGTGCCAGCAGTGCGACGCGGTCGCTCACAGATACGCAGTATTTT. Translating it yields CASSATRSLTDTQYF.

This clone was recorded a few times. J is TRBJ1-5 and V is TRBV29-1; TRBD1 is a possible D gene (5 bases). The CDR3 extends over 14 amino acids. Germline V CDR1 and CDR2: SQVTM, ANQGSEA. V gave up 4 bases and J gave up 2 bases, with 12 bases separating them. CDR3 bases: TGCAGCGTTGCCCAGGGTTTGGGCAATCAGCCCCAGCATTTT. Its translation is CSVAQGLGNQPQHF.

The chain has TRBV19 and TRBJ2-1, with 7 bases matching TRBD2. Germline-derived CDR1 and CDR2 are LNHDA and SQIVND (reference sequence). V was pared by 3 bases and J by 6 bases, with 2 bases of the junction left unmatched. CDR3 size: 13 residues. DNA for the CDR3: TGTGCCAGTAGTATGGGGGGGTTCAATGAGCAGTTCTTC. Residues: CASSMGGFNEQFF.

The rearrangement joins TRBV3-1 (or the pseudogene TRBV3-2) to TRBJ2-7, with D unresolved. This CDR3 has 14 residues. The V gene's germline CDR1 is LGHDT and CDR2 YNNKEL (reference sequence). The V gene lost 4 bases and the J gene lost 3 bases, with 13 bases spanning the gap. CDR3 residues: CASSPALLNYEQYF. The DNA of the CDR3 is TGTGCCAGCAGCCCAGCGCTACTAAACTACGAGCAGTACTTC.

V gene TRBV18 combines with J gene TRBJ2-7; D possibly corresponds to TRBD2 (6 bases). Trimming removed 3 bases from V and 0 bases from J, with 12 bases in between. Germline V gene data show CDR1 as KGHSH and CDR2 as LQKENI. The CDR3 length is 15 residues. CDR3 amino acids: CASSPFRGTSYEQYF. CDR3 in DNA: TGTGCCAGCTCACCCTTCCGGGGGACCTCCTACGAGCAGTACTTC.

V and J are TRBV7-6 and TRBJ1-4, with D unresolved. The CDR3 loop spans 15 amino acids. The ends were cut back, 5 bases at V and 0 bases at J, with 10 bases in the middle. Germline-derived CDR1 and CDR2 are SGHVS and FNYEAQ. The CDR3 DNA reads as TGTGCCAGCAGCCGTGCCCAGACAACTAATGAAAAACTGTTTTTT. It encodes CASSRAQTTNEKLFF.

This chain joins TRBV5-1 and TRBJ2-7; 10 positions agree with TRBD1. Germline trimming cut 3 bases from V and 7 bases from J; bases unmatched to any gene: 4. There are 13 residues in the CDR3. CDR1 and CDR2 (germline): SGHRS, YFSETQ. In DNA form, the CDR3 reads TGCGCCAGCAGCTGGGGACAGGGGCTAGAGCAGTACTTC. Translation gives CASSWGQGLEQYF.

The V and J genes are TRBV12-3 or TRBV12-4 and TRBJ1-5; no firm D call. V was trimmed by 7 bases and J by 6 bases, leaving 10 bases between them. This CDR3 contains 12 residues. CDR3 amino acids: CASTSGFQPQHF. The CDR3 DNA reads TGTGCCAGCACCTCCGGTTTTCAGCCCCAGCATTTT.

V and J are TRBV28 and TRBJ2-7; TRBD2 agrees at 7 bases. The germline gives CDR1 MDHEN, CDR2 SYDVKM. This CDR3 spans 16 amino acids. V lost 7 bases and J lost 5; bases outside the gene matches: 17. CDR3 coding DNA: TGTGCCAGCACCTTTTACGGTTCCGGGACTACCAACGAGCAGTACTTC. It codes for CASTFYGSGTTNEQYF.

This clone was seen only a few times. The chain links TRBV3-1 (or the pseudogene TRBV3-2) to TRBJ2-1; a weak D match, TRBD1 (5 bases). Trimming pared 6 bases from V and 2 bases from J, leaving 14 bases between. This CDR3 contains 15 residues. The germline CDR1 and CDR2 sequences are LGHDT and YNNKEL (reference sequence). CDR3 sequence (DNA): TGTGCCAGCAGTCTCCTCTCAGGGACCTACAATGAGCAGTTCTTC. Translation gives CASSLLSGTYNEQFF.

This sequence joins TRBV27 and TRBJ2-3; 11 nucleotides align to TRBD2. Trimming cost V 2 bases and J 4 bases; bases outside gene matches: 8. The CDR3 spans 17 residues. Germline loops: CDR1 MNHEY, CDR2 SMNVEV (reference sequence). The CDR3 coding sequence is TGTGCCAGCAGTTTACCCCGAGCTAGCGGGAGGTCAGATACGCAGTATTTT. Translation gives CASSLPRASGRSDTQYF.

The V gene is TRBV5-1, the J gene TRBJ1-4; D is unclear. Germline V gives CDR1 SGHRS, CDR2 YFSETQ. The CDR3 has 14 residues. Trimming stripped 0 bases from V and 4 bases from J, with 7 bases between. The CDR3 DNA follows: TGCGCCAGCAGCTTGGCACAGTTTAATGAAAAACTGTTTTTT. Encoded protein: CASSLAQFNEKLFF.

The chain is built from TRBV5-4 and TRBJ2-6, with 8 bases lining up with TRBD2. The germline CDR1 and CDR2 sequences are SGHNT and YYREEE (reference sequence). V was clipped by 4 bases and J by 4 bases; unmatched bases: 16. This CDR3 contains 19 residues. CDR3 residues: CASSAGFSGGSPGANVLTF. In nucleotides, the CDR3 is TGTGCCAGCAGCGCAGGGTTCAGCGGGGGCAGTCCAGGGGCCAACGTCCTGACTTTC.

This chain uses TRBV2 with TRBJ1-2; 7 bases are a match to TRBD1. Germline V gene data show CDR1 as SNHLY and CDR2 as FYNNEI. With 5 bases clipped from V and 3 bases from J, the junction kept 3 bases outside the gene matches. The CDR3 covers 13 residues. The CDR3 spells CASSTGADYGYTF. CDR3 DNA: TGTGCCAGCAGTACAGGGGCGGACTATGGCTACACCTTC.

This rearrangement joins TRBV27 to TRBJ1-2; 7 positions match TRBD1. The V gene end was trimmed by 5 bases and the J gene end by 1 base; junction bases not matched to a gene: 4. Germline loops: CDR1 MNHEY, CDR2 SMNVEV (reference sequence). The CDR3 spans 14 residues. In DNA, the CDR3 is TGTGCCAGCAGTCGGGACAGCCATAACTATGGCTACACCTTC. This gives the protein CASSRDSHNYGYTF.

Within the sample, this clone is medium-sized. The chain uses TRBV6-5 and TRBJ1-2; 8 bases are shared with TRBD1. The length of the CDR3 is 15 residues. The germline CDR1 and CDR2 sequences are MNHEY and SVGAGI. Trimming at V came to 7 bases and at J to 6 bases, leaving 13 bases not matched to a gene. CDR3 amino acids: CASIRAQGAVHGYTF. The CDR3 DNA sequence: TGTGCCAGCATCCGCGCCCAGGGGGCGGTCCATGGCTACACCTTC.

CDR3 in amino acids: CAISESGPTESYTF. CDR3 in DNA: TGTGCCATCAGTGAGTCGGGGCCAACGGAAAGCTACACCTTC. This chain joins TRBV10-3 and TRBJ1-2, with D possibly being TRBD1 (5 bases). The germline V gene has CDR1 ENHRY and CDR2 SYGVKD. Trimming took 0 bases from V and 9 from J, leaving 14 bases between them. The CDR3 is made up of 14 amino acids.

J is TRBJ2-7 and V is TRBV2; D gene ambiguous. The CDR3 is made up of 15 amino acids. The germline V gene has CDR1 SNHLY and CDR2 FYNNEI. V lost 3 bases and J lost 2, with 14 bases in between. CDR3 residues: CASSDLQQYTYEQYF. In DNA, the CDR3 is TGTGCCAGCAGTGATCTCCAACAATATACCTACGAGCAGTACTTC.